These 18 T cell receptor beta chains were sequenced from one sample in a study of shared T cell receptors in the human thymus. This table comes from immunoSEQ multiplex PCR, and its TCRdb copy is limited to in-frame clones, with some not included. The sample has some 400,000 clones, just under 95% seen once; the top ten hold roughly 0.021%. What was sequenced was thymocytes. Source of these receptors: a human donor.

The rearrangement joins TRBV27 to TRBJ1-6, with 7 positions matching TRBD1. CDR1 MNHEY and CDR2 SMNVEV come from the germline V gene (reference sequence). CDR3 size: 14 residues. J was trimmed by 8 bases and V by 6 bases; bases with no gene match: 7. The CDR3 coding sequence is TGTGCCAGCAGGGGACAGAGGAGGGATTCACCCCTCCACTTT. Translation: CASRGQRRDSPLHF.

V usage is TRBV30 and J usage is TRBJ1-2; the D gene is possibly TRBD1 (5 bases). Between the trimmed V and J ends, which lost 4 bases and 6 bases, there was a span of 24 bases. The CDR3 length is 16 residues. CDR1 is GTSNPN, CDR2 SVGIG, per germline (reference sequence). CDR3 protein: CAWNYFWNRDGNGYTF. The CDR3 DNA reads TGTGCCTGGAACTACTTTTGGAACCGGGACGGGAATGGCTACACCTTC.

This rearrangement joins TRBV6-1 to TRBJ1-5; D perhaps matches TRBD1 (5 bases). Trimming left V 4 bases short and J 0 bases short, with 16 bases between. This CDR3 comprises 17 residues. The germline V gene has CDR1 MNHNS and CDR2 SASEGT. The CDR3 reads CASSATRTNYSNQPQHF. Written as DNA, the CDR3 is TGTGCCAGCAGTGCAACCCGGACAAATTATAGCAATCAGCCCCAGCATTTT.

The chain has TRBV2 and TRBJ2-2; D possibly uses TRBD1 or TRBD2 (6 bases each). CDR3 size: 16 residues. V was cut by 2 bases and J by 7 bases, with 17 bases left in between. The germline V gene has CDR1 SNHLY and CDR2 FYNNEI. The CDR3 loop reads CASSEKASGGYGELFF. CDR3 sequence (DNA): TGTGCCAGCAGTGAAAAAGCCTCCGGGGGCTACGGGGAGCTGTTTTTT.

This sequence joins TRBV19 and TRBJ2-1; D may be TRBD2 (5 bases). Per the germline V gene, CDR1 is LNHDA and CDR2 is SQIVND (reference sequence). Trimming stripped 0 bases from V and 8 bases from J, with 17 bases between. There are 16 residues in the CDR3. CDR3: CASSIDDGMREDEQFF. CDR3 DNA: TGTGCCAGTAGTATAGACGACGGGATGAGAGAGGATGAGCAGTTCTTC.

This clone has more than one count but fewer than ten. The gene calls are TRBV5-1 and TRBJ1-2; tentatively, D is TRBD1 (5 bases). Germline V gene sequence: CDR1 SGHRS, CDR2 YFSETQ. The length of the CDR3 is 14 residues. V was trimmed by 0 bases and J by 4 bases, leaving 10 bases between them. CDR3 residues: CASSLEGYGYGYTF. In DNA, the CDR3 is TGCGCCAGCAGCTTGGAGGGGTATGGCTATGGCTACACCTTC.

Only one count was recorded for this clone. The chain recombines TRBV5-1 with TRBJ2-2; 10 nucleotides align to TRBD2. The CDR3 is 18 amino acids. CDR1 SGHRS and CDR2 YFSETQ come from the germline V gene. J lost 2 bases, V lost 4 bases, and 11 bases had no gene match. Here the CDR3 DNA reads TGCGCCAGCAGCGCGGGCTTAGCGGGAGGACCTAACACCGGGGAGCTGTTTTTT. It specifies CASSAGLAGGPNTGELFF.

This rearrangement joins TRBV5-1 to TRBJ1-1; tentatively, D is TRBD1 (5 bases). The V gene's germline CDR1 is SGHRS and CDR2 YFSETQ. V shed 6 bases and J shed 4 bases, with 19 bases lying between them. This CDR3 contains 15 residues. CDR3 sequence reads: CASNYQGLRATEAFF. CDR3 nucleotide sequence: TGCGCCAGCAATTATCAGGGTCTGCGGGCCACTGAAGCTTTCTTT.

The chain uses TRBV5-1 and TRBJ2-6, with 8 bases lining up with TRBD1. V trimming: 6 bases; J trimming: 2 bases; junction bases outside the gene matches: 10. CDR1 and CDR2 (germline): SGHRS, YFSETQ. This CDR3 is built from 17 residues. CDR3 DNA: TGCGCCAGCATCCCGGACAGGGTATTAACTGGGGCCAACGTCCTGACTTTC. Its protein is CASIPDRVLTGANVLTF.

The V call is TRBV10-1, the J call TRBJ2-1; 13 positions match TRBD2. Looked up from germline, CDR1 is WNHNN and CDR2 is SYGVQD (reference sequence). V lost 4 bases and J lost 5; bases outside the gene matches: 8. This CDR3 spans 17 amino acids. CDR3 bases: TGCGCCAGCAGTGTAACTAGCGGGAGGGCCGTGAACAATGAGCAGTTCTTC. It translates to CASSVTSGRAVNNEQFF.

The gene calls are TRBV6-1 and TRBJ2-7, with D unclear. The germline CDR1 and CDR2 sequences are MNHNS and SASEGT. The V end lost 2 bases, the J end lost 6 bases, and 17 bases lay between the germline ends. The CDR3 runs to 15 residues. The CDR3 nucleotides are TGTGCCAGCAGTGAATTTGGAACCTATGGTGGCGAGCAGTACTTC. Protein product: CASSEFGTYGGEQYF.

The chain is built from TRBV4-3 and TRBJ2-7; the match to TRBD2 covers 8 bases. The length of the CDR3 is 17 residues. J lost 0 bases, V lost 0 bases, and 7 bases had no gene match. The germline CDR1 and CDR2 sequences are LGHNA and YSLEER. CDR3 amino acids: CASSQESGRRGSYEQYF. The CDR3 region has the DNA TGCGCCAGCAGCCAAGAGAGCGGGAGACGGGGCTCCTACGAGCAGTACTTC.

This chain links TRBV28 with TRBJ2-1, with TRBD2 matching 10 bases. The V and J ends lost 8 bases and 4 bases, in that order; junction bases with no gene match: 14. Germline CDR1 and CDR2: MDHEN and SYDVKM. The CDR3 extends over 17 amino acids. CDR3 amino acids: CASFPGLASPRYNEQFF. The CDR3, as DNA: TGTGCCAGCTTCCCGGGACTAGCGTCCCCTAGGTACAATGAGCAGTTCTTC.

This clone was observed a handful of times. CDR3 sequence reads: CASSDRDSGEKLFF. The CDR3 coding sequence is TGTGCCAGCAGCGACCGGGACAGTGGAGAAAAACTGTTTTTT. The V gene is TRBV14, the J gene TRBJ1-4; TRBD1 matches 7 bases. The CDR3 sequence is 14 residues long. V gave up 5 bases and J gave up 8 bases; unmatched junction bases: 8. The germline V gene encodes CDR1 SGHDN and CDR2 FVKESK. Drawing the rest from reference TRBV14 and TRBJ1-4, the complete variable domain is EAGVTQFPSHSVIEKGQTVTLRCDPISGHDNLYWYRRVMGKEIKFLLHFVKESKQDESGMPNNRFLAERTGGTYSTLKVQPAELEDSGVYFCASSDRDSGEKLFFGSGTQLSVL.

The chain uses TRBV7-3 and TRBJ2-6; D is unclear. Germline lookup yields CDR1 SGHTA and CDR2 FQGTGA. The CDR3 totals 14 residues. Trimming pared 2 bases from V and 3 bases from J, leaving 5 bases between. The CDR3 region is CASSLRSGANVLTF. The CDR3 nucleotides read TGTGCCAGCAGCTTACGCAGTGGGGCCAACGTCCTGACTTTC. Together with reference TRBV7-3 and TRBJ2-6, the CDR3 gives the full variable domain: GAGVSQTPSNKVTEKGKYVELRCDPISGHTALYWYRQSLGQGPEFLIYFQGTGAADDSGLPNDRFFAVRPEGSVSTLKIQRTERGDSAVYLCASSLRSGANVLTFGAGSRLTVL.

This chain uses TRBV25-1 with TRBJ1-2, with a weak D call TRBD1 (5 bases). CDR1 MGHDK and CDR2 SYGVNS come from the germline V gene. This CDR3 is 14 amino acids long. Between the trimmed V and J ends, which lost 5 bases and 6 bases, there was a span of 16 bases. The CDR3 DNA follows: TGTGCCAGCAGTACTAACGGGGCCGCTAATGGCTACACCTTC. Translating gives CASSTNGAANGYTF.

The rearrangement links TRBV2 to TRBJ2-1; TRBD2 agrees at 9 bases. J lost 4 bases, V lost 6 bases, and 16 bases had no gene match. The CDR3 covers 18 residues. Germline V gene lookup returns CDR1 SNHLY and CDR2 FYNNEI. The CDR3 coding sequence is TGTGCCAGCAGAACTAGCGGGCATGCCCCCCTTTGGTACAATGAGCAGTTCTTC. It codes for CASRTSGHAPLWYNEQFF.

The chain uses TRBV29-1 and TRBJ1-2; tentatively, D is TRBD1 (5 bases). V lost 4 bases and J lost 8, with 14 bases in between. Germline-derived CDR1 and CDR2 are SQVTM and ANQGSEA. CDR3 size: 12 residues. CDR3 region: CSVGRGAEGYTF. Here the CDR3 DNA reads TGCAGCGTTGGAAGAGGGGCTGAGGGCTACACCTTC.